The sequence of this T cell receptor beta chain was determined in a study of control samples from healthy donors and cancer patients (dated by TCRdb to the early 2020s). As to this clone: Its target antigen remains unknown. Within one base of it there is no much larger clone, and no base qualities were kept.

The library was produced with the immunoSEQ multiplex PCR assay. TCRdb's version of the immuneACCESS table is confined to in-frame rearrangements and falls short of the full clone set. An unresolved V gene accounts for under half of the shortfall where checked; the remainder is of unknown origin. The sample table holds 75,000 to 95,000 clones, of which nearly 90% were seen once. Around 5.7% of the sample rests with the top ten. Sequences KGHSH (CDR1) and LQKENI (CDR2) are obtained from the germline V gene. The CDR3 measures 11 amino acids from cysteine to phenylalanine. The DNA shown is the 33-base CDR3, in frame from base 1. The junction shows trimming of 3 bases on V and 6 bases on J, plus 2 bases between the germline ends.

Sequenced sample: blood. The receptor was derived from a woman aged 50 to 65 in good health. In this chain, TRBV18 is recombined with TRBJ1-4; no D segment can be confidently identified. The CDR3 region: CASSPDEKLFF. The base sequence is TGTGCCAGCTCACCTGATGAAAAACTGTTTTTT.